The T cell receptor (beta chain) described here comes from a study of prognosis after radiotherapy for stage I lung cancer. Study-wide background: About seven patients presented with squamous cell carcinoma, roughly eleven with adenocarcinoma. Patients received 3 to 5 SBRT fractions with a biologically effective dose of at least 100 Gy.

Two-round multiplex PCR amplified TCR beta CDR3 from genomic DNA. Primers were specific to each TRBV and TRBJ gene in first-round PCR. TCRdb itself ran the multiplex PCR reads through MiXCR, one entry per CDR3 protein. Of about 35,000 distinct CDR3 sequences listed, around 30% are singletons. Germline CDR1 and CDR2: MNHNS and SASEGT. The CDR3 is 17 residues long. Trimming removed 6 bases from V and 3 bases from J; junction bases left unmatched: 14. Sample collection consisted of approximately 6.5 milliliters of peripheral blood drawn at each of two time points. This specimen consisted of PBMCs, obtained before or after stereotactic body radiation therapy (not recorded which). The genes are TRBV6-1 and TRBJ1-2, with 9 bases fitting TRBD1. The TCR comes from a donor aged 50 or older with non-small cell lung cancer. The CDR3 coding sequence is TGTGCCAGCAGCTCTACCGGGACAGGGAGGTTCGACTATGGCTACACCTTC. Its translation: CASSSTGTGRFDYGYTF.